Below, 6 T cell receptor beta chains from the same sample are listed, as sequenced in a study of patients and donors after allogeneic stem cell transplantation. TCRdb processed the RT-PCR reads anew with MiXCR; each CDR3 protein has one entry. In the table there are about 410,000 distinct CDR3 sequences, about a sixth of which are singletons. The sample consisted of blood, either unsorted or a sorted T cell fraction (not recorded which). These receptors originate from a human donor who was either an allogeneic HSCT recipient or a stem cell or donor lymphocyte infusion donor (not recorded which). It is not recorded whose cells these are; they may come from a transplant donor.

Many counts were recorded for this clonotype. This chain links TRBV12-3 or TRBV12-4 with TRBJ1-2, with D tentatively TRBD1 (5 bases). This CDR3 is 13 amino acids long. With 3 bases removed from V and 4 bases from J, the gap between germline ends came to 9 bases. CDR3: CASSFGRAYGYTF. The CDR3 coding sequence is TGTGCCAGCAGTTTTGGCAGGGCCTATGGCTACACCTTC.

The chain recombines TRBV3-1 with TRBJ2-1; D possibly matches TRBD1 or TRBD2 (5 bases each). This CDR3 region has 14 residues. The V end was cut by 3 bases, the J end by 4 bases, with 10 bases between. Germline V CDR1 and CDR2: LGHDT, YNNKEL (reference sequence). The CDR3 spells CASSQRGEYNEQFF. In DNA form, the CDR3 reads TGTGCCAGCAGCCAGAGGGGTGAATACAATGAGCAGTTCTTC.

The chain uses TRBV11-2 and TRBJ1-1; D ambiguous. The CDR3 runs to 13 residues. Looked up from germline, CDR1 is SGHAT and CDR2 is FQNNGV. V was pared by 1 base and J by 4 bases, with 7 bases between. CDR3 in DNA: TGTGCCAGCAGCTTAGGGGCACGCACTGAAGCTTTCTTT. It encodes CASSLGARTEAFF. Full variable domain (rest looked up from reference TRBV11-2 and TRBJ1-1): EAGVAQSPRYKIIEKRQSVAFWCNPISGHATLYWYQQILGQGPKLLIQFQNNGVVDDSQLPKDRFSAERLKGVDSTLKIQPAKLEDSAVYLCASSLGARTEAFFGQGTRLTVV.

This sequence joins TRBV14 and TRBJ1-2, with D unresolved. Per the germline V gene, CDR1 is SGHDN and CDR2 is FVKESK. Trimming removed 0 bases at V and 4 bases at J, with 9 bases between. The length of the CDR3 is 14 residues. CDR3 bases: TGTGCCAGCAGCCAAGACTCGGTCTCCTATGGCTACACCTTC. This gives the protein CASSQDSVSYGYTF.

CDR3 bases: TGTGCCAGCAGTTTAGGGCATTTGAATGGCTACACCTTC. This encodes CASSLGHLNGYTF. This rearrangement joins TRBV12-3 or TRBV12-4 to TRBJ1-2; D gene ambiguous. The CDR3 has 13 residues. V dropped 1 base and J dropped 6 bases, with 9 bases sitting between them.

The J gene is TRBJ1-3, the V gene TRBV9; tentative D call: TRBD1 (6 bases). The V gene's germline CDR1 is SGDLS and CDR2 YYNGEE. With 4 bases removed from V and 2 bases from J, the gap between germline ends came to 13 bases. CDR3 length: 15 amino acids. The CDR3 nucleotides are TGTGCCAGCAGCCCGGACAGTTCGCCTGGAAACACCATATATTTT. It yields the protein CASSPDSSPGNTIYF.